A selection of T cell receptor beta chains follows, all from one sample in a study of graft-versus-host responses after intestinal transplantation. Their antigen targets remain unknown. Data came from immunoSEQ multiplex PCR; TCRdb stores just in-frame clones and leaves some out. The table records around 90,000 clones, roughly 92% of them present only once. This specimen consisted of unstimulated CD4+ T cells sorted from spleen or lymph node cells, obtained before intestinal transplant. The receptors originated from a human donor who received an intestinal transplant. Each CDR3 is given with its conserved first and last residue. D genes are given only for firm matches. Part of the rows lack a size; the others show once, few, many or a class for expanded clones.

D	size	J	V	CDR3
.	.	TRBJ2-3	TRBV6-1	CASRTGLTDTQYF
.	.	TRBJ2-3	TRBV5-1	CASQPTGFTDTQYF
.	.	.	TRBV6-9	CASNAYEQYF
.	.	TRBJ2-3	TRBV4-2	CASSHVGLFTPTDTQYF
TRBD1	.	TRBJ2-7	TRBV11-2	CASRPTGSYEQYF
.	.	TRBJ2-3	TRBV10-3	CAISASRDIADTQYF
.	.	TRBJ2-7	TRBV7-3	CASSLRGYEQYF
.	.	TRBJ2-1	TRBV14	CASSRLGSSYNEQFF
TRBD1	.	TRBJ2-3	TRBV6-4	CASSDSTGNRGVFTDTQYF
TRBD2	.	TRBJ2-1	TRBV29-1	CSVLREWNEQFF
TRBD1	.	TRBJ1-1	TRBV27	CASSLTGNAEAFF
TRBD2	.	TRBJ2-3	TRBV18	CASSPGTAGGFRSTDTQYF
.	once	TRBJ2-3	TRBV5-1	CASSLERGPDTQYF
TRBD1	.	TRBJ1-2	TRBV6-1	CASIPTGGDGYTF
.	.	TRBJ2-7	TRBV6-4	CASSVERGYEQYF
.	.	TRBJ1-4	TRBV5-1	CASRPGTLGPEKLFF
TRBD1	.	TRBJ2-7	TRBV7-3	CASSLAGTGSYEQYF
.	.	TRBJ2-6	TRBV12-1	CASSRKQGPNVLTF
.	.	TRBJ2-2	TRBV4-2	CASSQDGAGELFF
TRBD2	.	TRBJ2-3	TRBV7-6	CASSLAGGTSTDTQYF
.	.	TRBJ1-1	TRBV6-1	CASSKIGLNTEAFF
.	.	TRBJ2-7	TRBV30	CAWSVGGYEQYF
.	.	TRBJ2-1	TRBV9	CASSVDPRSYNEQFF
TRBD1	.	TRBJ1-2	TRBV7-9	CASSAPGQGYGYTF
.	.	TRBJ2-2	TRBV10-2	CASSVAVNTGELFF
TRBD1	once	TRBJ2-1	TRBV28	CASSSYFSDRGSYRYNEQFF
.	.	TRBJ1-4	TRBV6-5	CASTYRLGQFNEKLFF
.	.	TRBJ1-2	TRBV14	CASSQISGTIYSGYTF
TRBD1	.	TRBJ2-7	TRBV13	CASRRQGGEQYF
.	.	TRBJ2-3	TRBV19	CASSRPTGTDTQYF
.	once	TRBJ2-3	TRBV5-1	CASSLYSGRGADTQYF
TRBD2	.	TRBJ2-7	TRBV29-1	CSVSIGSVGLGEQYF
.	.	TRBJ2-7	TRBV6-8	CASRRDSVTTYEQYF
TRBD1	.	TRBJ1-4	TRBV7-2	CASSPDRGNEKLFF
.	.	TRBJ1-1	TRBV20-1	CSASKETEAFF
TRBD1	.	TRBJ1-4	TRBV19	CASSIGFGTGNEKLFF
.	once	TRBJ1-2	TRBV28	CASREQGDYGYTF
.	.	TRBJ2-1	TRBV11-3	CASSLSGQSYNEQFF
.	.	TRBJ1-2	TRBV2	CASSAGGYTF
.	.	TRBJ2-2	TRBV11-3	CASSLVSGTGELFF
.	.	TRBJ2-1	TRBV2	CASREGIPNEQFF
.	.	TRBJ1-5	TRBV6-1	CATRGNQPQHF
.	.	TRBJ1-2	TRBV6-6	CASSRRGDYGYTF
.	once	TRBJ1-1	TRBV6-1	CASSDLGHAVTEAFF
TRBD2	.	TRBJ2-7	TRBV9	CASSFGTSPSYEQYF
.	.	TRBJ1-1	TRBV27	CASSSRVGNTEAFF
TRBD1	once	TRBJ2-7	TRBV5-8	CATTDRLVGYEQYF
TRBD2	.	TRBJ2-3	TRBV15	CATSRDGGLAGGPRSQYF
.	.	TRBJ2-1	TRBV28	CASSLIGGLGYEQFF
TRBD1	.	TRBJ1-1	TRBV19	CASSSRDRGWNTEAFF
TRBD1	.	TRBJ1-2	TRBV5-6	CASSIYRGRGYTF
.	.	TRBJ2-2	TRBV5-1	CASSLSDLNTGELFF
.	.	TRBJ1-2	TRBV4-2	CASSQPSGSYGYTF
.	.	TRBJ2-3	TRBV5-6	CASSTPPGDTQYF
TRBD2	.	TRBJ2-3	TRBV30	CAWSVGSGRSDTQYF
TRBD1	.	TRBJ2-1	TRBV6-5	CASRRDRGYNEQFF
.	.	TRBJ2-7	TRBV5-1	CASSLNSYEQYF
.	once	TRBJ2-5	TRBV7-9	CASSLLVARETQYF
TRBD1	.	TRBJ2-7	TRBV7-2	CASSRLGQTESPYDNEQYF
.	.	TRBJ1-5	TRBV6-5	CASRGGHSNQPQHF